This passage covers 27 T cell receptor beta chains from one sample sequenced in a study of blood T cells in healthy people across ages. Sample-barcoded 5' priming and a J-beta primer mix drove a second PCR of roughly 7 to 11 cycles. TCRdb reprocessed the 5' RACE reads via MiXCR and lists one record per CDR3 protein. This sample has under 2 million distinct CDR3 sequences, with 34% found just once. What was sequenced was blood. The receptors were sampled from a woman aged 25 to 39 in good health.

The CDR3: CSVSPTSGKGNEQFF. CDR3 DNA sequence: TGCAGCGTTAGCCCGACTAGCGGGAAAGGAAATGAGCAGTTCTTC. The V gene is TRBV29-1, the J gene TRBJ2-1; TRBD2 matches at 11 bases. CDR1 SQVTM and CDR2 ANQGSEA come from the germline V gene. The CDR3 is made up of 15 amino acids. The J segment lost 7 bases and the V segment lost 5 bases, leaving 10 bases of the junction unmatched.

V is TRBV14 and J is TRBJ1-3; D perhaps matches TRBD1 (6 bases). The CDR3 totals 20 residues. V was shortened by 2 bases and J by 3 bases, with 26 bases between the two germline ends. Germline V gene data show CDR1 as SGHDN and CDR2 as FVKESK. The CDR3 here is CASSQFALRGRGGHGNTIYF. The CDR3 region has the DNA TGTGCCAGCAGCCAATTCGCCCTTCGCGGGAGAGGGGGACATGGAAACACCATATATTTT.

A few counts support this clonotype. V usage is TRBV4-1 and J usage is TRBJ1-5; D ambiguous. The CDR3 is 14 amino acids. V was pared by 0 bases and J by 7 bases, with 10 bases between. In germline, CDR1 is MGHRA, CDR2 YSYEKL. CDR3 sequence (DNA): TGCGCCAGCAGCCAAGAAGTATTAAGGCAGCCCCAGCATTTT. Protein: CASSQEVLRQPQHF.

V and J are TRBV9 and TRBJ2-3; 8 nucleotides match TRBD2. The CDR3 spans 17 residues. Germline assignment: CDR1 SGDLS and CDR2 YYNGEE. The trim removed 0 bases at V and 4 bases at J, leaving 10 bases unmatched. The CDR3 DNA reads as TGTGCCAGCAGCGTAGCGAGGGGGACTAGGTTCTCAGATACGCAGTATTTT. This codes for CASSVARGTRFSDTQYF.

The rearrangement links TRBV10-1 to TRBJ2-7; 8 bases are shared with TRBD1. This CDR3 is built from 14 residues. Germline CDR1 reads WNHNN; CDR2 reads SYGVQD (reference sequence). V was clipped by 2 bases and J by 5 bases; unmatched bases: 5. CDR3 residues: CASSEDPTGDEQYF. The CDR3 DNA reads TGCGCCAGCAGTGAGGACCCGACAGGGGACGAGCAGTACTTC.

J is TRBJ2-5 and V is TRBV6-1, with 7 bases aligning to TRBD2. This CDR3 has 14 residues. Trimming removed 4 bases from V and 11 bases from J; junction bases left unmatched: 13. Germline CDR1 is MNHNS and CDR2 is SASEGT. CDR3 sequence reads: CASSGRTSSREQYF. CDR3 sequence (DNA): TGTGCCAGCAGTGGTAGGACTAGTTCCAGGGAGCAGTACTTC.

This clonotype has a handful of counts. This chain connects TRBV20-1 to TRBJ2-1; TRBD2 matches at 9 bases. The germline V gene has CDR1 DFQATT and CDR2 SNEGSKA (reference sequence). This CDR3 region has 15 residues. The trim removed 2 bases at V and 2 bases at J, leaving 4 bases unmatched. Here the CDR3 reads CSARPTSGAYNEQFF. The CDR3 coding sequence is TGCAGTGCTAGACCGACTAGCGGTGCCTACAATGAGCAGTTCTTC.

The V call is TRBV6-5, the J call TRBJ1-6; D is undetermined. Trimming stripped 0 bases from V and 14 bases from J, with 11 bases between. The V gene's germline CDR1 is MNHEY and CDR2 SVGAGI. There are 13 residues in the CDR3. CDR3 region: CASSYSEGMSLHF. For the CDR3, the DNA is TGTGCCAGCAGTTACTCGGAAGGGATGTCCCTCCACTTT.

The chain is built from TRBV12-3 or TRBV12-4 and TRBJ1-3, with D perhaps matching TRBD1 (5 bases). Deletions cut 10 bases from V and 2 bases from J, with 15 bases between. The CDR3 spans 14 residues. The CDR3 bases are TGTGCCAACAGGAGGGGAGAAGCTGGAAACACCATATATTTT. This translates into CANRRGEAGNTIYF.

This clonotype came up a few times. The chain uses TRBV7-2 and TRBJ2-3; 8 positions match TRBD2. Germline V gives CDR1 SGHTA, CDR2 FQGNSA. V gave up 2 bases and J gave up 2 bases; unmatched junction bases: 9. The CDR3 contains 17 residues. CDR3 loop: CASSLTSGTPYTDTQYF. The CDR3 coding sequence is TGTGCCAGCAGCTTAACTAGCGGTACCCCTTACACAGATACGCAGTATTTT. Using reference TRBV7-2 and TRBJ2-3 for the parts outside the CDR3, the full variable domain is GAGVSQSPSNKVTEKGKDVELRCDPISGHTALYWYRQSLGQGLEFLIYFQGNSAPDKSGLPSDRFSAERTGGSVSTLTIQRTQQEDSAVYLCASSLTSGTPYTDTQYFGPGTRLTVL.

This clonotype was counted between two and nine times. The chain couples TRBV7-8 to TRBJ2-7, with 11 bases fitting TRBD2. The germline gives CDR1 SGHVS, CDR2 FQNEAQ. This CDR3 has 16 residues. Trimming took 1 base from V and 3 from J; bases not matched to a gene: 5. The CDR3 DNA sequence: TGTGCCAGCAGCTTAGAACTAGCGGGAGCCCACTACGAGCAGTACTTC. Amino acids: CASSLELAGAHYEQYF.

V is TRBV20-1 and J is TRBJ2-1; 10 bases map to TRBD2. The CDR3 extends over 14 amino acids. V trimming: 6 bases; J trimming: 14 bases; junction bases outside the gene matches: 16. Germline-derived CDR1 and CDR2 are DFQATT and SNEGSKA (reference sequence). DNA of the CDR3: TGCAGTGCCCTGCCCTTGTCTAGCGGGAGCCCCGAGTTCTTC. It translates to CSALPLSSGSPEFF.

This clonotype was detected only a few times. The rearrangement links TRBV5-1 to TRBJ2-3, with D uncertain. Trimming took off 1 base at V and 2 bases at J, with 8 bases between the two ends. From germline, CDR1 is SGHRS and CDR2 YFSETQ. CDR3 length equals 14 residues. The CDR3 loop is CASSLTPYTDTQYF. CDR3 bases: TGCGCCAGCAGCTTGACTCCTTACACAGATACGCAGTATTTT.

This clonotype was counted between two and nine times. This CDR3 is CSARMDRGTRTQYF. CDR3 DNA: TGCAGTGCTAGAATGGACAGGGGGACGCGGACCCAGTACTTC. This sequence joins TRBV20-1 and TRBJ2-5; TRBD1 aligns across 10 bases. Germline CDR1 is DFQATT and CDR2 is SNEGSKA (reference sequence). After removal of 2 bases from V and 7 bases from J, the junction contained 7 bases not matched to a gene. The CDR3 length is 14 residues.

This clonotype was seen just once. This sequence joins TRBV7-6 and TRBJ2-1; the D gene could be TRBD1 or TRBD2 (5 bases each). The CDR3 contains 17 residues. Between the trimmed V and J ends, which lost 0 bases and 0 bases, there was a span of 12 bases. Germline-derived CDR1 and CDR2 are SGHVS and FNYEAQ. The CDR3 DNA sequence: TGTGCCAGCAGCTTAGCGGGGACCATGAGCTCCTACAATGAGCAGTTCTTC. This sequence encodes CASSLAGTMSSYNEQFF.

J is TRBJ1-1 and V is TRBV29-1; no clear D gene. CDR1 and CDR2 from the germline V gene are SQVTM and ANQGSEA. CDR3 length equals 14 residues. Trimming shortened V by 6 bases and J by 1 base, and 15 bases separated the two germline ends. CDR3: CSVAGRVSNTEAFF. The CDR3 DNA reads TGCAGCGTGGCTGGTCGGGTGTCGAACACTGAAGCTTTCTTT.

The chain combines TRBV6-1 with TRBJ1-1; 8 bases agree with TRBD1. The germline CDR1 and CDR2 sequences are MNHNS and SASEGT. This CDR3 contains 16 residues. With 6 bases clipped from V and 7 bases from J, the junction kept 16 bases outside the gene matches. The CDR3 protein is CASSGRRQGWSGEAFF. In nucleotides, the CDR3 is TGTGCCAGCAGCGGGAGGAGACAGGGGTGGTCCGGTGAAGCTTTCTTT.

CDR3 loop: CASSGPDYGYTF. The CDR3 nucleotides read TGTGCCAGCAGCGGACCGGACTATGGCTACACCTTC. The chain joins TRBV12-3 or TRBV12-4 to TRBJ1-2; no reliable D call. The ends were cut back, 6 bases at V and 3 bases at J, with 8 bases in the middle. This CDR3 is 12 amino acids long.

The chain is built from TRBV2 and TRBJ2-7, with 7 nucleotides matching TRBD1. The germline V gene encodes CDR1 SNHLY and CDR2 FYNNEI. Trimming cost V 3 bases and J 3 bases; bases outside gene matches: 8. This CDR3 has 15 amino acids. The CDR3 here is CASSDGQAHFYEQYF. As DNA, the CDR3 is TGTGCCAGCAGTGATGGACAGGCGCACTTCTACGAGCAGTACTTC.

The chain couples TRBV29-1 to TRBJ1-2; TRBD1 aligns across 8 bases. CDR3 length: 14 residues. Germline CDR1 is SQVTM and CDR2 is ANQGSEA. V shed 0 bases, J shed 8 bases, and the junction held 8 bases outside the gene matches. In nucleotides, the CDR3 is TGCAGCGTTGAAGACCCCGGACAGGGAAAAGGCTACACCTTC. Translated, it gives CSVEDPGQGKGYTF.

This rearrangement joins TRBV7-2 to TRBJ1-1; a possible D gene is TRBD1 (5 bases). The CDR3 runs to 15 residues. The germline V and J ends were trimmed by 5 bases and 10 bases, with 23 bases remaining between them. Looked up from germline, CDR1 is SGHTA and CDR2 is FQGNSA. The CDR3 sequence is CASSPKAVTKGLAFF. CDR3 coding DNA: TGTGCCAGCAGCCCAAAAGCGGTTACCAAGGGGTTAGCTTTCTTT.

This clonotype was observed a handful of times. The V gene is TRBV20-1, the J gene TRBJ2-4; D gene uncertain. The CDR3 extends over 13 amino acids. The V end lost 3 bases, the J end lost 3 bases, and 9 bases lay between the germline ends. In germline, CDR1 is DFQATT, CDR2 SNEGSKA (reference sequence). The DNA for the CDR3 is TGCAGTGCTAGGACGTTAAACAAAAACATTCAGTACTTC. Protein product: CSARTLNKNIQYF.

The rearrangement links TRBV18 to TRBJ2-2, with D possibly being TRBD1 or TRBD2 (5 bases each). This CDR3 contains 14 residues. Trimming pared 6 bases from V and 7 bases from J, leaving 15 bases between. Germline CDR1 KGHSH, CDR2 LQKENI. The CDR3 coding sequence is TGTGCCAGCTCGCCCGGGACCAACTTCGGGGAGCTGTTTTTT. It specifies CASSPGTNFGELFF.

The rearrangement links TRBV6-5 to TRBJ2-2; the D is unclear. This CDR3 is 12 amino acids long. Germline values: CDR1 MNHEY, CDR2 SVGAGI. Trimming cost V 6 bases and J 4 bases, with 6 bases left between them. CDR3 loop: CASRTSTGELFF. The CDR3 nucleotides are TGTGCCAGCAGGACCTCCACCGGGGAGCTGTTTTTT.

The V gene is TRBV5-1, the J gene TRBJ1-1; 9 bases align to TRBD1. The germline gives CDR1 SGHRS, CDR2 YFSETQ. The CDR3 has 16 residues. V lost 7 bases to trimming and J lost 4 bases; unmatched junction nucleotides: 14. The CDR3 region has the DNA TGCGCCAGCGGCCCACAAGGACAGGGGAAGAGCACTGAAGCTTTCTTT. It is translated as CASGPQGQGKSTEAFF.

This clonotype was counted a few times. This chain links TRBV7-3 with TRBJ1-2, with D perhaps matching TRBD1 (5 bases). Per the germline V gene, CDR1 is SGHTA and CDR2 is FQGTGA. V was clipped by 5 bases and J by 8 bases, with 15 bases between them. The CDR3 has 13 amino acids. This chain's CDR3 is CASSMSGGGGYTF. The CDR3, as DNA: TGTGCCAGCAGCATGAGTGGGGGGGGAGGCTACACCTTC.

The V gene is TRBV20-1, the J gene TRBJ2-1, with TRBD2 matching 10 bases. Germline V gene lookup returns CDR1 DFQATT and CDR2 SNEGSKA (reference sequence). The CDR3 has 17 amino acids. Losses at the gene ends were 3 bases for V and 9 bases for J; bases not matched to a gene: 17. The CDR3 nucleotides read TGCAGTGCTAGTCCGGACTGGGCTAGCGGGAGTATAGGTGAGCAGTTCTTC. It is translated as CSASPDWASGSIGEQFF.